Sequencing of this T cell receptor (beta chain) was carried out in a study of spatial heterogeneity in lung cancer. Time point here: blood at routine non-recurrence follow-up after resection. Whole RNA obtained from tumor, nontumor lung or frozen PBMC underwent sequencing without sorting. Germline CDR1 is LNHDA and CDR2 is SQIVND (reference sequence). V was shortened by 11 bases and J by 1 base, with 6 bases between the two germline ends. This CDR3 has 12 residues. TCRdb re-called the 5' RACE reads with MiXCR, one entry per CDR3 protein. The sample contains under 45,000 distinct CDR3 sequences, around 7.6% of which appear only once.

The clonotype originates from a male donor with early-stage non-small cell lung cancer. This chain uses TRBV19 with TRBJ2-6; D gene ambiguous. The source was PBMCs, collected at follow-up. Here the CDR3 DNA reads TGTGCCCTCGGATCTGGGGCCAACGTCCTGACTTTC. It specifies CALGSGANVLTF.